This T cell receptor (beta chain) was identified in a study of blood T cells in healthy people across ages. General study findings and limits: Whereas aged donors had fewer naive CD4+ cells, long-lived donors had more of them and higher diversity. Estimated diversity, derived from one million T cells, was regarded as an underestimate.

Sample-barcoded 5' priming and a J-beta primer mix drove a second PCR of about 6 to 12 cycles. Each of the cDNA molecules was tagged by a template-switch adaptor with 12 random nucleotides. TCRdb reprocessed the 5' RACE reads via MiXCR and lists one record per CDR3 protein. The sample holds roughly 1,500,000 distinct CDR3 sequences, about 31% seen once. Researchers report isolating at least 6 million PBMCs per sample. As for this clonotype: Its antigen is unknown.

The source of this sequence is a woman aged 25-40 years in good health. Sequencing was carried out using blood.

CDR3 sequence: CASSTRWGTLAGRNNEQFF. The CDR3 DNA is TGTGCCAGTAGTACCCGGTGGGGGACTCTAGCGGGAAGGAACAATGAGCAGTTCTTC. The chain couples TRBV19 to TRBJ2-1, with TRBD2 identical over 9 bases. V shed 4 bases, J shed 5 bases, and the junction held 18 bases outside the gene matches. The CDR3 loop spans 19 amino acids. Germline loops: CDR1 LNHDA, CDR2 SQIVND (reference sequence).